The sequence of this T cell receptor beta chain was determined in a study of T-cell memory formation after mild COVID-19. Study context: In these data, TCR clusters were largely donor specific. Whole-study results and caveats: Confirmation of SARS-CoV-2 specificity was lacking for second-wave clones peaking day 37. Clones that contracted clustered mainly in CM and EM if CD4+ and in EMRA if CD8+. Memory cells collected pre-infection included some clones that later responded, suggesting cross-reactive memory joined.

Each CDR3 protein gets one entry after TCRdb re-called the 5' RACE reads with MiXCR. The sample yields under 400,000 distinct CDR3 sequences, 25% to 30% seen once. This clonotype was counted ten times or more. Its antigen is not known. The length of the CDR3 is 14 residues. With 4 bases removed from V and 8 bases from J, the gap between germline ends came to 16 bases. The germline gives CDR1 SGHRS, CDR2 YFSETQ. Input material: PBMCs or a T cell subset sorted from them (not recorded which). The J gene is TRBJ2-1, the V gene TRBV5-1; D is tentatively TRBD1 or TRBD2 (5 bases each). The clonotype originates from an adult woman who had mild COVID-19 (a few samples of this study predate the infection). Cell type and time point are not known. CDR3 bases: TGCGCCAGCAGCCACCGGGGCCTCGAGGATGAGCAGTTCTTC. It is translated as CASSHRGLEDEQFF.